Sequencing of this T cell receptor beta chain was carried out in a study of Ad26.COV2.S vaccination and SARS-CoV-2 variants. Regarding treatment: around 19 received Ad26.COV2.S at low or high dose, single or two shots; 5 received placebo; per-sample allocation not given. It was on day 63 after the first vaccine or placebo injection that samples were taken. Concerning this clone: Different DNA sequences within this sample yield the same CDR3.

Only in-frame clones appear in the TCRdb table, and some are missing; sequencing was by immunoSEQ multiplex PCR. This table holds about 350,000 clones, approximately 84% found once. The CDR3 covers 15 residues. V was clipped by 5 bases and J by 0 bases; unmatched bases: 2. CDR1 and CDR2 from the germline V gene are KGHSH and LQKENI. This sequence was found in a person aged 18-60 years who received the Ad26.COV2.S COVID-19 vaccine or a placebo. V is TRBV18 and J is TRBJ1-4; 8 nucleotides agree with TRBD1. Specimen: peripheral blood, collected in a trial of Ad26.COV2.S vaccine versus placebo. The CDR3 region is CASSGQGATNEKLFF. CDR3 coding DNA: TGTGCCAGCTCAGGACAGGGAGCAACTAATGAAAAACTGTTTTTT.